A single sample gave rise to the 28 T cell receptor beta chains below, sequenced in a study of a mutant IDH1 vaccine in newly diagnosed glioma. These receptors are not linked to any known antigen. The protocol was immunoSEQ multiplex PCR, while the TCRdb copy is restricted to in-frame clones and leaves out a portion. The sample carries approximately 31,000 clones, roughly 78% recorded once. Indicated time point: week 35, safety follow-up. Every vaccine dose comprised 300 ug of mutant IDH1 20-mer peptide plus topical imiquimod. The sample in question was PBMCs, obtained from a glioma patient whose treatment included an IDH1 peptide vaccine. These receptors came from a man aged 40-49 years with glioma. Some clones in this sample may be carry-over from other donors' samples.

The chain joins TRBV7-2 to TRBJ1-3, with D possibly TRBD1 on 5 matching bases. V was pared by 2 bases and J by 1 base, with 9 bases between. Germline V gives CDR1 SGHTA, CDR2 FQGNSA. This CDR3 spans 15 amino acids. CDR3 amino acids: CASSLQGGSGNTIYF. The CDR3 DNA is TGTGCCAGCAGCTTACAGGGTGGGTCTGGAAACACCATATATTTT.

This chain links TRBV6-5 with TRBJ2-1; the D gene is possibly TRBD1 (5 bases). Trimming pared 4 bases from V and 10 bases from J, leaving 8 bases between. The CDR3 totals 11 residues. Germline CDR1 is MNHEY and CDR2 is SVGAGI. The CDR3 is CASSFGHEQFF. In DNA form, the CDR3 reads TGTGCCAGCAGTTTTGGACACGAGCAGTTCTTC.

The V gene is TRBV7-6, the J gene TRBJ2-3, with D tentatively TRBD1 (6 bases). This CDR3 contains 16 residues. With 5 bases removed from V and 0 bases from J, the gap between germline ends came to 15 bases. Germline CDR1 and CDR2: SGHVS and FNYEAQ. This chain's CDR3 is CASSQQGGVSTDTQYF. The CDR3 DNA reads as TGTGCCAGCAGCCAACAGGGTGGGGTTAGCACAGATACGCAGTATTTT.

V is TRBV6-5 and J is TRBJ1-1, with TRBD1 as a possible D gene (5 bases). V was trimmed by 6 bases and J by 10 bases, leaving 15 bases between them. CDR3 length: 12 amino acids. The germline V gene encodes CDR1 MNHEY and CDR2 SVGAGI. CDR3 amino acids: CASSHPGGRAFF. The CDR3 bases are TGTGCCAGCAGCCACCCGGGGGGAAGAGCTTTCTTT.

The genes are TRBV18 and TRBJ2-5; 9 bases fit TRBD1. CDR3 length equals 14 residues. Per the germline V gene, CDR1 is KGHSH and CDR2 is LQKENI. V dropped 3 bases and J dropped 2; count of bases not matched to a gene: 1. The CDR3 sequence is CASSPTGGQETQYF. CDR3 DNA: TGTGCCAGCTCACCGACAGGGGGGCAAGAGACCCAGTACTTC.

The chain has TRBV10-3 and TRBJ2-2, with D possibly being TRBD1 or TRBD2 (5 bases each). Trimming removed 6 bases at V and 8 bases at J, with 19 bases between. From germline, CDR1 is ENHRY and CDR2 SYGVKD. This CDR3 spans 15 amino acids. In nucleotides, the CDR3 is TGTGCCATCAGAGCCTCCCGGGACCTAAGGGGGGAGCTGTTTTTT. Translated, it gives CAIRASRDLRGELFF.

The genes are TRBV30 and TRBJ2-7, with D unclear. CDR1 GTSNPN and CDR2 SVGIG come from the germline V gene (reference sequence). This CDR3 has 12 amino acids. V dropped 1 base and J dropped 3 bases, with 7 bases sitting between them. CDR3 nucleotides: TGTGCCTGGAGTGGCAACGGCTACGAGCAGTACTTC. It translates to CAWSGNGYEQYF.

The chain has TRBV29-1 and TRBJ1-1; no reliable D call. There are 13 residues in the CDR3. The germline V and J ends were trimmed by 2 bases and 2 bases, with 9 bases remaining between them. The germline V gene has CDR1 SQVTM and CDR2 ANQGSEA. The CDR3 loop reads CSVETNQNTEAFF. The DNA for the CDR3 is TGCAGCGTTGAAACAAATCAAAACACTGAAGCTTTCTTT.

This clone has more than one count but fewer than ten. The DNA of the CDR3 is TGCAGCGTGGGACAGGGGGGGTACACCGGGGAGCTGTTTTTT. Translation gives CSVGQGGYTGELFF. The rearrangement uses TRBV29-1 and TRBJ2-2; TRBD1 matches at 11 bases. Germline-derived CDR1 and CDR2 are SQVTM and ANQGSEA. Unmatched junction bases numbered 3, after V lost 6 bases and J lost 3 bases. This CDR3 spans 14 amino acids.

This chain connects TRBV5-1 to TRBJ2-7; perhaps D is TRBD1 or TRBD2 (5 bases each). Germline CDR1 reads SGHRS; CDR2 reads YFSETQ. The CDR3 contains 14 residues. V was pared by 0 bases and J by 2 bases, with 9 bases between. CDR3 residues: CASSLGGSTYEQYF. The CDR3 DNA sequence: TGCGCCAGCAGCTTGGGGGGGTCTACCTACGAGCAGTACTTC. Combining the CDR3 with reference TRBV5-1 and TRBJ2-7 gives the whole variable domain KAGVTQTPRYLIKTRGQQVTLSCSPISGHRSVSWYQQTPGQGLQFLFEYFSETQRNKGNFPGRFSGRQFSNSRSEMNVSTLELGDSALYLCASSLGGSTYEQYFGPGTRLTVT.

This chain links TRBV6-5 with TRBJ2-7; D remains unclear. There are 11 residues in the CDR3. V lost 8 bases and J 7 bases, leaving 12 bases between the germline ends. Germline CDR1 and CDR2: MNHEY and SVGAGI. CDR3 in amino acids: CASGYFGEQYF. The CDR3 DNA is TGTGCCAGCGGGTATTTCGGGGAGCAGTACTTC.

The chain uses TRBV19 and TRBJ2-7; 11 positions agree with TRBD1. This CDR3 comprises 17 residues. Germline loops: CDR1 LNHDA, CDR2 SQIVND (reference sequence). With 4 bases clipped from V and 4 bases from J, the junction kept 12 bases outside the gene matches. The CDR3 sequence is CASSTLPGQGGEYEQYF. CDR3 sequence (DNA): TGTGCCAGTAGTACGCTTCCGGGACAGGGGGGTGAGTACGAGCAGTACTTC.

This clone was seen once. The rearrangement joins TRBV29-1 to TRBJ2-1, with a possible D match to TRBD1 (5 bases). Between the trimmed V and J ends, which lost 7 bases and 5 bases, there was a span of 21 bases. The length of the CDR3 is 15 residues. CDR1 and CDR2 from the germline V gene are SQVTM and ANQGSEA. The CDR3, as DNA: TGCAGCGCCAAAGTGGATCAGGGATTCCACAATGAGCAGTTCTTC. Amino acid sequence: CSAKVDQGFHNEQFF.

The gene calls are TRBV2 and TRBJ2-7, with D perhaps matching TRBD1 (6 bases). The CDR3 runs to 14 residues. Germline V lookup: CDR1 SNHLY, CDR2 FYNNEI. Trimming left V 8 bases short and J 1 base short, with 15 bases between. The CDR3 is CASGRGMTSYEQYF. In DNA, the CDR3 is TGTGCCAGCGGAAGGGGGATGACTTCCTACGAGCAGTACTTC. The full variable domain, completed using reference TRBV2 and TRBJ2-7, is EPEVTQTPSHQVTQMGQEVILRCVPISNHLYFYWYRQILGQKVEFLVSFYNNEISEKSEIFDDQFSVERPDGSNFTLKIRSTKLEDSAMYFCASGRGMTSYEQYFGPGTRLTVT.

CDR3: CASSYEGRGGGYTF. In DNA form, the CDR3 reads TGTGCCAGCAGCTACGAGGGCAGGGGGGGAGGCTACACCTTC. The chain is built from TRBV5-6 and TRBJ1-2, with TRBD1 matching 7 bases. This CDR3 region has 14 residues. The germline V gene encodes CDR1 SGHDT and CDR2 YYEEEE. V gave up 3 bases and J gave up 8 bases; unmatched junction bases: 10.

V usage is TRBV21-1 and J usage is TRBJ1-2. TRBV21-1 is deemed a pseudogene. The CDR3 loop spans 16 amino acids. CDR3 protein: CASSKAKGHRNYGYTF. DNA for the CDR3: TGTGCCAGCAGCAAAGCAAAGGGTCATAGAAACTATGGCTACACCTTC.

The V call is TRBV7-6, the J call TRBJ2-6; D unclear. V was cut by 1 base and J by 2 bases, with 3 bases left in between. CDR1 is SGHVS and CDR2 is FNYEAQ in the germline V gene. This CDR3 is built from 14 residues. The CDR3 spells CASSLGPGANVLTF. The CDR3 nucleotides read TGTGCCAGCAGCTTAGGTCCTGGGGCCAACGTCCTGACTTTC.

V and J are TRBV29-1 and TRBJ1-2; the D gene is possibly TRBD1 (5 bases). The germline V gene has CDR1 SQVTM and CDR2 ANQGSEA. V was cut by 4 bases and J by 4 bases, with 10 bases left in between. CDR3 length equals 12 residues. The CDR3 region has the DNA TGCAGCGTTGTCGGCAGGGCCTATGGCTACACCTTC. Its protein product is CSVVGRAYGYTF. Variable domain in full (rest from reference TRBV29-1 and TRBJ1-2): SAVISQKPSRDICQRGTSLTIQCQVDSQVTMMFWYRQQPGQSLTLIATANQGSEATYESGFVIDKFPISRPNLTFSTLTVSNMSPEDSSIYLCSVVGRAYGYTFGSGTRLTVV.

This chain connects TRBV5-1 to TRBJ2-2; tentatively, D is TRBD1 (5 bases). The CDR3 sequence is 15 residues long. Germline-derived CDR1 and CDR2 are SGHRS and YFSETQ. The V gene lost 4 bases and the J gene lost 7 bases, with 17 bases spanning the gap. This CDR3 reads CASSPRAGSGGELFF. CDR3 DNA sequence: TGCGCCAGCAGCCCACGTGCAGGGTCGGGCGGGGAGCTGTTTTTT. Combining the CDR3 with reference TRBV5-1 and TRBJ2-2 gives the whole variable domain KAGVTQTPRYLIKTRGQQVTLSCSPISGHRSVSWYQQTPGQGLQFLFEYFSETQRNKGNFPGRFSGRQFSNSRSEMNVSTLELGDSALYLCASSPRAGSGGELFFGEGSRLTVL.

V and J are TRBV4-1 and TRBJ2-1; TRBD2 agrees at 8 bases. The CDR3 is made up of 17 amino acids. In germline, CDR1 is MGHRA, CDR2 YSYEKL. V trimming: 2 bases; J trimming: 3 bases; junction bases outside the gene matches: 9. This CDR3 is CASSQSTSGELYNEQFF. CDR3 DNA sequence: TGCGCCAGCAGCCAATCCACTAGCGGAGAGCTCTACAATGAGCAGTTCTTC.

In its sample, this clone was seen a few times. This chain's CDR3 is CSVDGGGVLTF. In DNA, the CDR3 is TGCAGCGTTGACGGTGGCGGCGTCCTGACTTTC. This sequence joins TRBV29-1 and TRBJ2-6; D not certain. Trimming stripped 3 bases from V and 12 bases from J, with 9 bases between. Germline V gene sequence: CDR1 SQVTM, CDR2 ANQGSEA. The CDR3 covers 11 residues.

As to this clone: The junction does not match germline at one end; this may be a read error. The CDR3 is CASSAIRDSVSGANALTF. CDR3 nucleotide sequence: TGTGCCAGCAGCGCTATTAGGGACAGCGTATCTGGGGCCAACGCCCTGACTTTC. J is TRBJ2-6 and V is TRBV2; 7 bases are shared with TRBD1. This CDR3 has 18 residues. Germline lookup yields CDR1 SNHLY and CDR2 FYNNEI.

The genes are TRBV19 and TRBJ2-1, with TRBD2 matching 10 bases. The CDR3 runs to 13 residues. Germline trimming cut 4 bases from V and 9 bases from J; bases unmatched to any gene: 3. Germline V gene lookup returns CDR1 LNHDA and CDR2 SQIVND (reference sequence). The CDR3 here is CASSTSGGSEQFF. The CDR3 DNA is TGTGCCAGTAGTACTAGCGGGGGCAGTGAGCAGTTCTTC.

The chain links TRBV6-6 to TRBJ1-5; possible D gene TRBD1, 5 bases. The V and J ends lost 0 bases and 5 bases respectively, with 8 bases between them. This CDR3 region has 14 residues. In germline, CDR1 is MNHNY, CDR2 SVGAGI (reference sequence). The CDR3 here is CASSYSAGYQPQHF. CDR3 nucleotides: TGTGCCAGCAGTTACTCTGCAGGGTATCAGCCCCAGCATTTT.

The rearrangement joins TRBV4-2 to TRBJ1-1; D may be TRBD1 (6 bases). The CDR3 is 14 amino acids. Trimming stripped 4 bases from V and 11 bases from J, with 20 bases between. Germline lookup yields CDR1 LGHNA and CDR2 YNFKEQ. The CDR3 is CASSPGGSTPRAFF. The CDR3 coding sequence is TGTGCCAGCAGCCCGGGGGGCAGCACCCCGAGGGCTTTCTTT.

This clone is categorized as medium-sized. The CDR3 region has the DNA TGTGCCACCAGCAGAGATCAAAGGTTTTGGCAGCCCCAGCATTTT. Translation: CATSRDQRFWQPQHF. The rearrangement links TRBV15 to TRBJ1-5; unclear D gene. The V end lost 0 bases, the J end lost 7 bases, and 13 bases lay between the germline ends. Per the germline V gene, CDR1 is LNHNV and CDR2 is YYDKDF (reference sequence). The CDR3 loop spans 15 amino acids.

The chain has TRBV2 and TRBJ2-2; D unresolved. The CDR3 spans 14 residues. Germline lookup yields CDR1 SNHLY and CDR2 FYNNEI. The V end lost 5 bases, the J end lost 1 base, and 8 bases lay between the germline ends. The CDR3, as DNA: TGTGCCAGCAGTCCCACAGAGAACACCGGGGAGCTGTTTTTT. This gives the protein CASSPTENTGELFF.

This clone showed up just once. The gene calls are TRBV2 and TRBJ2-1; D could derive from TRBD1 or TRBD2 (5 bases each). CDR1 is SNHLY, CDR2 FYNNEI, per germline. V shed 2 bases and J shed 10 bases, with 15 bases lying between them. The CDR3 has 14 amino acids. The CDR3 DNA reads TGTGCCAGCAGTGAACCCATATCCGGGACCGAGCAGTTCTTC. It encodes CASSEPISGTEQFF.